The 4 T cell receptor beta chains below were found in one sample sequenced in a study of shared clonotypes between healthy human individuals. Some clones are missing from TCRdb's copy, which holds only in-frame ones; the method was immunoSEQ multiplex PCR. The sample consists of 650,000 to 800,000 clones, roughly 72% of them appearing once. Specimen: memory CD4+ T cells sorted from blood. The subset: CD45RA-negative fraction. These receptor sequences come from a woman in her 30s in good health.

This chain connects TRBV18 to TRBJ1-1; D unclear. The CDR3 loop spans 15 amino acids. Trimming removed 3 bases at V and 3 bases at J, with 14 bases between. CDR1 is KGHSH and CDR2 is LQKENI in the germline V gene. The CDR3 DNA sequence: TGTGCCAGCTCACCCCGTGGGGTAACAGACACTGAAGCTTTCTTT. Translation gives CASSPRGVTDTEAFF.

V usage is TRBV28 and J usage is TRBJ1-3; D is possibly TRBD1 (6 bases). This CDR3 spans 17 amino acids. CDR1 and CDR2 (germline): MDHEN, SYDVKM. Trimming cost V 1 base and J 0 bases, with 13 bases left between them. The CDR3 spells CASSLFGGTLSGNTIYF. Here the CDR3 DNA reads TGTGCCAGCAGTTTATTTGGGGGCACCCTCTCTGGAAACACCATATATTTT.

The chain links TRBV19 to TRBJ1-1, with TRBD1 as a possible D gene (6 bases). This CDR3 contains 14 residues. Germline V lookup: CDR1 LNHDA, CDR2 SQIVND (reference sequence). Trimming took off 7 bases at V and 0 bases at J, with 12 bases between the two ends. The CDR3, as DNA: TGTGCCAGTACTCTACAGGGATTGAACACTGAAGCTTTCTTT. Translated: CASTLQGLNTEAFF. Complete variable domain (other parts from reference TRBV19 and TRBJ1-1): DGGITQSPKYLFRKEGQNVTLSCEQNLNHDAMYWYRQDPGQGLRLIYYSQIVNDFQKGDIAEGYSVSREKKESFPLTVTSAQKNPTAFYLCASTLQGLNTEAFFGQGTRLTVV.

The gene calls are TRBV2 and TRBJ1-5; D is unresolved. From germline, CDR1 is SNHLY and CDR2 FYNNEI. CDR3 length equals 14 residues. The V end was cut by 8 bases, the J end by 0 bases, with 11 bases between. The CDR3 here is CASHENYSNQPQHF. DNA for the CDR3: TGTGCCAGCCACGAGAATTATAGCAATCAGCCCCAGCATTTT.